This passage covers 8 T cell receptor beta chains from one sample sequenced in a study of blood T cell repertoires in COVID-19. Generated by immunoSEQ multiplex PCR, the TCRdb table keeps only in-frame clones and is missing some. This table holds approximately 160,000 clones, about 80% found once. The sequenced material came from peripheral blood. Receptors were obtained from a woman at least 80 years old with acute or convalescent COVID-19.

The chain uses TRBV3-1 (or the pseudogene TRBV3-2) and TRBJ2-2, with D possibly matching TRBD1 (6 bases). Germline CDR1 LGHDT, CDR2 YNNKEL (reference sequence). Between the trimmed V and J ends, which lost 2 bases and 3 bases, there was a span of 10 bases. The CDR3 extends over 15 amino acids. DNA for the CDR3: TGTGCCAGCAGCCAAAGACAGGCCCACACCGGGGAGCTGTTTTTT. It translates to CASSQRQAHTGELFF.

With regard to this clone: One junction end does not reproduce the germline sequence, and a read error may be involved. The rearrangement links TRBV7-7 to TRBJ2-3; D possibly corresponds to TRBD1 (6 bases). Germline CDR1 reads SSHAT; CDR2 reads FNYEAQ (reference sequence). The CDR3 sequence is 15 residues long. The CDR3 sequence: CASRPLGHSTDTQYF. CDR3 DNA sequence: TGTGCTAGCAGACCCCTGGGACATAGCACAGATACGCAGTATTTT.

This chain joins TRBV7-2 and TRBJ2-5, with TRBD2 matching over 14 bases. Looked up from germline, CDR1 is SGHTA and CDR2 is FQGNSA. This CDR3 is built from 19 residues. V lost 5 bases and J lost 5; bases outside the gene matches: 16. The CDR3 sequence: CASSRVNSGTSGRGETQYF. In nucleotides, the CDR3 is TGTGCCAGCAGCCGGGTGAACTCCGGGACTAGCGGGAGAGGGGAGACCCAGTACTTC.

The CDR3 bases are TGTGCCACCAGGAGCGGGGTAAATGGGGAAAAACTGTTTTTT. Encoded protein: CATRSGVNGEKLFF. The genes are TRBV15 and TRBJ1-4, with unresolved D. Trimming left V 6 bases short and J 8 bases short, with 16 bases between. Germline V CDR1 and CDR2: LNHNV, YYDKDF (reference sequence). The CDR3 consists of 14 residues.

The gene calls are TRBV11-2 and TRBJ2-3; 7 bases are shared with TRBD2. Germline V gives CDR1 SGHAT, CDR2 FQNNGV. J gave up 2 bases and V 5 bases, and 10 bases lay outside the gene matches. This CDR3 region has 16 residues. The CDR3 sequence: CASSNRERGTTDTQYF. The DNA for the CDR3 is TGTGCCAGCAGCAACCGAGAGCGGGGAACCACAGATACGCAGTATTTT.

This chain joins TRBV18 and TRBJ1-6; D gene uncertain. The germline V gene encodes CDR1 KGHSH and CDR2 LQKENI. The CDR3 length is 14 residues. Trimming took off 6 bases at V and 2 bases at J, with 8 bases between the two ends. The CDR3 bases are TGTGCCAGCTCCCTGAGCGCCTATAATTCACCCCTCCACTTT. Its translation: CASSLSAYNSPLHF. Complete variable domain (other parts from reference TRBV18 and TRBJ1-6): NAGVMQNPRHLVRRRGQEARLRCSPMKGHSHVYWYRQLPEEGLKFMVYLQKENIIDESGMPKERFSAEFPKEGPSILRIQQVVRGDSAAYFCASSLSAYNSPLHFGNGTRLTVT.

The rearrangement joins TRBV9 to TRBJ2-7, with D perhaps TRBD1 (6 bases). Germline CDR1 and CDR2: SGDLS and YYNGEE. V was pared by 2 bases and J by 1 base, with 10 bases between. CDR3 length: 14 residues. This CDR3 reads CASSVGTPSYEQYF. The CDR3 region has the DNA TGTGCCAGCAGCGTCGGGACACCATCCTACGAGCAGTACTTC.

This chain links TRBV18 with TRBJ1-1; 10 nucleotides match TRBD1. This CDR3 is 13 amino acids long. Germline CDR1 reads KGHSH; CDR2 reads LQKENI. The CDR3 region has the DNA TGTGCAGGGACAGGGGATATGAACACTGAAGCTTTCTTT. Encoded protein: CAGTGDMNTEAFF.